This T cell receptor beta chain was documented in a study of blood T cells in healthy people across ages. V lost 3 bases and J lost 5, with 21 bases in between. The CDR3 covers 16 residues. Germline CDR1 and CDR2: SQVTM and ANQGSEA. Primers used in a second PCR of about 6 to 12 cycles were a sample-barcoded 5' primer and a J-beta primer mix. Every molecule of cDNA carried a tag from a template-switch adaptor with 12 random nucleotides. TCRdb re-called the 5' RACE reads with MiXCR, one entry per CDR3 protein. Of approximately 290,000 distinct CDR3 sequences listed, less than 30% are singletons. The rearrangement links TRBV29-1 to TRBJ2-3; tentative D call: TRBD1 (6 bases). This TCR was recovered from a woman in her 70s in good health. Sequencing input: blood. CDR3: CSVDRWDTGQKDTQYF. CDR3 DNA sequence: TGCAGCGTTGATCGTTGGGACACGGGGCAGAAAGATACGCAGTATTTT.